This T cell receptor beta chain emerged from a study of cytomegalovirus exposure and HLA in healthy donors. The donors gave bone marrow, and they were healthy. PCR primers comprised 60 Vbeta and 13 Jbeta primers. TCRdb keeps only in-frame clones here, not all; method: immunoSEQ multiplex PCR. In the table there are roughly 200,000 clones, over 75% of which are singletons. This CDR3 has 15 residues. CDR1 and CDR2 (germline): SGHAT, FQNNGV. The germline V and J ends were trimmed by 1 base and 2 bases, with 9 bases remaining between them. The sequencing sample was made of PBMCs. This clonotype originated in a woman aged 30 to 39 in good health and CMV-seronegative. The chain uses TRBV11-2 and TRBJ2-1; D might be TRBD2 (6 bases). The CDR3 DNA reads TGTGCCAGCAGCTTAGTTAGCGGTCCCTACAATGAGCAGTTCTTC. This translates into CASSLVSGPYNEQFF.